This TCR beta chain stems from a study of CD8+ T cells in alopecia areata. Collection of lesional scalp punch biopsies and peripheral blood was performed in alopecia areata patients. PBMCs were stained for CD3, CD4 and CD8, and CD4+ and CD8+ T cells were sorted. Extraction and reverse transcription of RNA yielded cDNA as the sequencing template. The assay was immunoSEQ multiplex PCR, and TCRdb's table has in-frame clones only and misses some. Of almost 250,000 clones in the sample, around two thirds were seen once. This CDR3 has 15 amino acids. In germline, CDR1 is GTSNPN, CDR2 SVGIG (reference sequence). V was clipped by 4 bases and J by 0 bases, with 13 bases between them.

Sequencing used CD4+ T cells sorted from blood, obtained at week 0. The receptor comes from a human donor with alopecia areata. J is TRBJ1-3 and V is TRBV30; D is uncertain. DNA of the CDR3: TGTGCCTGGACACCAGACTACCACTCTGGAAACACCATATATTTT. It encodes CAWTPDYHSGNTIYF.